This record looks at one T cell receptor (beta chain) sequence and its context. These data come from a study of blood T cell repertoires in COVID-19. The germline V gene has CDR1 LNHDA and CDR2 SQIVND (reference sequence). The CDR3 has 15 residues. V gave up 1 base and J gave up 10 bases; unmatched junction bases: 5. Source study methods: For nucleated cells, counts were estimated from reference gene primer amplification. The protocol was immunoSEQ multiplex PCR, while the TCRdb copy is restricted to in-frame clones and leaves out a portion. That table gives V, J and clone size, and the DNA gave D and trimming. The sample contains 52,000 or so clones, 83% of which appear only once.

The chain couples TRBV19 to TRBJ2-1, with 12 bases fitting TRBD2. The TCR sequence derives from a man aged 35 to 55 with acute or convalescent COVID-19. Sequenced input: peripheral blood. Here the CDR3 reads CASSIVTSGRSEQFF. CDR3 in DNA: TGTGCCAGTAGTATAGTGACTAGCGGGAGAAGCGAGCAGTTCTTC.